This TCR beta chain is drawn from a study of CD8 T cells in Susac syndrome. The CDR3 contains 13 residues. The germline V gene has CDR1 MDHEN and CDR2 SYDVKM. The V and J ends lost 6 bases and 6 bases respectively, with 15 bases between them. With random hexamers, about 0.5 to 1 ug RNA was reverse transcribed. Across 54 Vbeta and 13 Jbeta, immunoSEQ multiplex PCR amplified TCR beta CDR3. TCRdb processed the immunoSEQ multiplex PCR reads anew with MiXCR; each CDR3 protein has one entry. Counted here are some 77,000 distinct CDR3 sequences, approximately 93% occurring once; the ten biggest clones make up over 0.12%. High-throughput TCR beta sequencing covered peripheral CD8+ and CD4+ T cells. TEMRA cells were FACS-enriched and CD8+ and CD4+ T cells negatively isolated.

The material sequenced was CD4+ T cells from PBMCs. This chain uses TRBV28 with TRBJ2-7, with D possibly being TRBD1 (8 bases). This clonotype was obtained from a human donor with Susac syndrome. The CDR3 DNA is TGTGCCAGCAGGGGGGGGACAGGTTTCGAGCAGTACTTC. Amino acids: CASRGGTGFEQYF. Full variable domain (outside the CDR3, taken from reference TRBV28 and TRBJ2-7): DVKVTQSSRYLVKRTGEKVFLECVQDMDHENMFWYRQDPGLGLRLIYFSYDVKMKEKGDIPEGYSVSREKKERFSLILESASTNQTSMYLCASRGGTGFEQYFGPGTRLTVT.